What follows is one T cell receptor beta chain and its context. Its antigen is undetermined. The record originates from a study of cytomegalovirus exposure and HLA in healthy donors. Germline V gene data show CDR1 as SGHDN and CDR2 as FVKESK. CDR3 length equals 15 residues. The V gene end was trimmed by 5 bases and the J gene end by 10 bases; junction bases not matched to a gene: 14. Overall study results and limits: Analyzed later, most CMV-associated TCR beta chains appeared HLA-restricted. According to an earlier analysis, most TCR beta V segments yielded productive rearrangements about 87% or about 30% of the time.

PCR amplification relied on 60 Vbeta primers (plus 13 Jbeta primers). Using immunoSEQ multiplex PCR, the repertoire was profiled, and TCRdb retains in-frame clones only, with some absent. The repertoire has about 200,000 clones, around 83% of them found once; the top ten carry around 3%. The V and J genes are TRBV14 and TRBJ2-1; the match to TRBD2 covers 7 bases. The sequenced sample was PBMCs. The TCR was taken from a woman aged 40 to 49 in good health and CMV-seronegative. The DNA of the CDR3 is TGTGCCAGCAGCTACTTGGGAGCGGGATCAGGGGAGCAGTTCTTC. It yields the protein CASSYLGAGSGEQFF. Supplemented by reference TRBV14 and TRBJ2-1, the full variable domain reads EAGVTQFPSHSVIEKGQTVTLRCDPISGHDNLYWYRRVMGKEIKFLLHFVKESKQDESGMPNNRFLAERTGGTYSTLKVQPAELEDSGVYFCASSYLGAGSGEQFFGPGTRLTVL.